These 29 T cell receptor beta chains originate from one sample sequenced in a study of T cell repertoires in cytomegalovirus infection. TCRdb recomputed calls from the reads with MiXCR, one row per CDR3 protein. There are 450,000 to 550,000 distinct CDR3 sequences in the sample; about 17% occur only once, and 20% to 30% lies in the top ten. Material for sequencing was CD8+ T cells from PBMCs. These TCRs come from a human donor in good health (CMV status not recorded). Some clones in this sample may be carry-over from other donors' samples.

This clonotype was found many times. The chain combines TRBV7-9 with TRBJ1-2; D is possibly TRBD1 (6 bases). The CDR3 consists of 15 residues. The V gene's germline CDR1 is SEHNR and CDR2 FQNEAQ (reference sequence). Trimming stripped 3 bases from V and 4 bases from J, with 15 bases between. CDR3 amino acids: CASSFQEGDAYGYTF. The CDR3 DNA reads as TGTGCCAGCAGCTTCCAGGAGGGGGACGCCTATGGCTACACCTTC.

This clonotype was detected a few times. The genes are TRBV11-3 and TRBJ2-2; D perhaps matches TRBD2 (6 bases). The germline V gene has CDR1 SGHNT and CDR2 YENEEA. The germline V and J ends were trimmed by 0 bases and 1 base, with 12 bases remaining between them. This CDR3 is 17 amino acids long. The CDR3 reads CASSLDQASENTGELFF. The CDR3 DNA reads as TGTGCCAGCAGCTTAGATCAAGCTAGCGAGAACACCGGGGAGCTGTTTTTT.

This clonotype was counted ten times or more. This chain joins TRBV7-3 and TRBJ2-3; 8 bases are a match to TRBD2. Per the germline V gene, CDR1 is SGHTA and CDR2 is FQGTGA. The CDR3 length is 17 residues. The junction had 7 bases not matched to a gene; V was cut back by 0 bases and J by 2 bases. The CDR3 spells CASSLTGGGGNTDTQYF. Written as DNA, the CDR3 is TGTGCCAGCAGCTTAACGGGTGGCGGGGGGAACACAGATACGCAGTATTTT.

The chain combines TRBV28 with TRBJ2-1; weak D call: TRBD1 (5 bases). The CDR3 is 13 residues long. The V and J ends lost 8 bases and 2 bases respectively, with 10 bases between them. CDR1 is MDHEN, CDR2 SYDVKM, per germline. CDR3 sequence reads: CASGLQAYNEQFF. In nucleotides, the CDR3 is TGTGCCAGCGGATTACAGGCCTACAATGAGCAGTTCTTC.

This chain uses TRBV6-5 with TRBJ1-5; weak D call: TRBD1 (6 bases). Trimming took off 7 bases at V and 2 bases at J, with 12 bases between the two ends. Germline CDR1 is MNHEY and CDR2 is SVGAGI. The CDR3 extends over 14 amino acids. The CDR3 DNA is TGTGCCAGCACCCGGGGGCCTGGCAATCAGCCCCAGCATTTT. The encoded protein is CASTRGPGNQPQHF.

At least ten counts were recorded for this clonotype. The rearrangement joins TRBV2 to TRBJ2-7; D unclear. V was pared by 7 bases and J by 1 base, with 5 bases between. CDR1 and CDR2 from the germline V gene are SNHLY and FYNNEI. The CDR3 has 11 amino acids. The CDR3 region has the DNA TGTGCCAGCACCCTGTCCTACGAGCAGTACTTC. Translating gives CASTLSYEQYF.

This clonotype was observed a few times. The CDR3 DNA follows: TGTGCCAGCAGCAACCGGGACAGGGGGGACAACTATGGCTACACCTTC. Translating it yields CASSNRDRGDNYGYTF. The V gene is TRBV9, the J gene TRBJ1-2; 11 positions match TRBD1. The CDR3 runs 16 residues. Germline V lookup: CDR1 SGDLS, CDR2 YYNGEE. V lost 4 bases to trimming and J lost 2 bases; unmatched junction nucleotides: 7.

This clonotype was counted at least ten times. The chain is built from TRBV4-1 and TRBJ2-5, with 9 positions matching TRBD1. Trimming took 5 bases from V and 2 from J; bases not matched to a gene: 12. The germline CDR1 and CDR2 sequences are MGHRA and YSYEKL. There are 17 residues in the CDR3. Here the CDR3 reads CASSGEVTGGEQETQYF. The DNA for the CDR3 is TGCGCCAGCAGCGGCGAGGTAACAGGGGGCGAACAAGAGACCCAGTACTTC.

V is TRBV28 and J is TRBJ2-7; TRBD2 agrees at 11 bases. The V and J ends lost 5 bases and 6 bases, in that order; junction bases with no gene match: 6. Germline-derived CDR1 and CDR2 are MDHEN and SYDVKM. CDR3 length equals 14 residues. The chain's CDR3 is CASSPLAGEGEQYF. CDR3 in DNA: TGTGCCAGCAGTCCACTAGCGGGGGAGGGCGAGCAGTACTTC.

This clonotype occurred a few times. This chain joins TRBV6-2 or TRBV6-3 and TRBJ1-5, with no clear D. Trimming left V 8 bases short and J 9 bases short, with 11 bases between. The CDR3 loop spans 11 amino acids. CDR1 is MNHEY, CDR2 SVGEGT, per germline. CDR3 nucleotide sequence: TGTGCCAGCTCCCCGGGCGGGCCCCAGCATTTT. Amino acid sequence: CASSPGGPQHF.

This clonotype came up many times. Likely a read error: the CDR3 ends without its conserved phenylalanine or tryptophan. The DNA is left out, because the CDR3 cannot be placed on it with certainty; the CDR3 is given as TCRdb lists it. V gene TRBV7-9 combines with J gene TRBJ1-1. CDR1 is SEHNR and CDR2 is FQNEAQ in the germline V gene (reference sequence). The CDR3 totals 12 residues, both ends included. CDR3 in amino acids: CASSLDRRGPSV.

The gene calls are TRBV6-5 and TRBJ1-2; D call uncertain. From germline, CDR1 is MNHEY and CDR2 SVGAGI. The ends were cut back, 5 bases at V and 8 bases at J, with 21 bases in the middle. The CDR3 runs 15 residues. Written as DNA, the CDR3 is TGTGCCAGCAGTCGCCTCTACCGGGAGCTCGGCGGCTACACCTTC. Protein sequence: CASSRLYRELGGYTF.

The table lists this clonotype with a few counts. This chain connects TRBV20-1 to TRBJ1-2, with unresolved D. V lost 1 base and J 0 bases, leaving 9 bases between the germline ends. Germline CDR1 reads DFQATT; CDR2 reads SNEGSKA (reference sequence). This CDR3 is 14 amino acids long. The DNA of the CDR3 is TGCAGTGCTAGAGTGTCAGAAGCTAACTATGGCTACACCTTC. Amino acids: CSARVSEANYGYTF.

This clonotype was found a few times. V is TRBV5-4 and J is TRBJ2-5; 8 nucleotides agree with TRBD2. Germline V gene sequence: CDR1 SGHNT, CDR2 YYREEE (reference sequence). V lost 0 bases, J lost 5 bases, and 9 bases stayed unmatched. The CDR3 is 16 residues long. DNA for the CDR3: TGTGCCAGCAGCTTGGATCTCGGGGGGGGCAGGGAGACCCAGTACTTC. Encoded protein: CASSLDLGGGRETQYF.

This clonotype was seen at least ten times. The CDR3 nucleotides read TGTGCCAGCAGCCCGTTGGGGGAGGGCCTAACCGGGGAGCTGTTTTTT. Translated: CASSPLGEGLTGELFF. This chain links TRBV7-3 with TRBJ2-2; TRBD2 matches at 7 bases. The V gene's germline CDR1 is SGHTA and CDR2 FQGTGA. J was trimmed by 5 bases and V by 5 bases; bases with no gene match: 11. The CDR3 sequence is 16 residues long.

To note about this clonotype: One base away lies a much larger clone, so this may be a sequencing read error. This chain links TRBV7-4 with TRBJ2-3; D ambiguous. Germline V gene sequence: CDR1 SGHVT, CDR2 SQSDAQ. This CDR3 is built from 14 residues. V was pared by 5 bases and J by 11 bases, with 20 bases between. The CDR3 loop is CASSPKMTWHMQYF. DNA for the CDR3: TGTGCCAGCAGCCCTAAGATGACTTGGCATATGCAGTATTTT.

This clonotype was counted ten times or more. The rearrangement links TRBV7-9 to TRBJ2-2; D unresolved. CDR3 length: 13 amino acids. CDR1 and CDR2 (germline): SEHNR, FQNEAQ (reference sequence). V gave up 6 bases and J gave up 2 bases, with 7 bases separating them. CDR3 region: CASSFPNTGELFF. DNA of the CDR3: TGTGCCAGCAGTTTCCCCAACACCGGGGAGCTGTTTTTT.

This clonotype showed up just a few times. This chain joins TRBV5-5 and TRBJ1-5; 7 bases are a match to TRBD1. Germline V gene data show CDR1 as SGHKS and CDR2 as YYEKEE (reference sequence). The CDR3 is 15 residues long. After removal of 3 bases from V and 4 bases from J, the junction contained 7 bases not matched to a gene. In DNA form, the CDR3 reads TGTGCCAGCAGCTCAACCGGGACAGCTAATCAGCCCCAGCATTTT. Translation gives CASSSTGTANQPQHF.

This clonotype was observed a few times. V is TRBV29-1 and J is TRBJ2-2; D remains ambiguous. CDR1 and CDR2 from the germline V gene are SQVTM and ANQGSEA. Between the trimmed V and J ends, which lost 1 base and 7 bases, there was a span of 10 bases. The CDR3 is 13 residues long. The CDR3 region is CSVEVGIVGELFF. The CDR3, as DNA: TGCAGCGTTGAAGTAGGAATAGTCGGGGAGCTGTTTTTT.

The V and J genes are TRBV6-5 and TRBJ2-7; a weak D match, TRBD2 (5 bases). The length of the CDR3 is 15 residues. V was shortened by 2 bases and J by 0 bases, with 11 bases between the two germline ends. Germline CDR1 and CDR2: MNHEY and SVGAGI. DNA of the CDR3: TGTGCCAGCAGTTACCTCGGGGTAACCTCCTACGAGCAGTACTTC. Its protein product is CASSYLGVTSYEQYF.

The sample holds many counts of this clonotype. The rearrangement uses TRBV6-5 and TRBJ2-7; tentatively, D is TRBD1 (5 bases). Germline CDR1 MNHEY, CDR2 SVGAGI. This CDR3 has 13 amino acids. Trimming stripped 0 bases from V and 6 bases from J, with 9 bases between. CDR3 in DNA: TGTGCCAGCAGTTACTCGGGGCTTGGCGAGCAGTACTTC. It encodes CASSYSGLGEQYF.

There are a few counts of this clonotype. The chain employs TRBV20-1 and TRBJ2-7, with 9 nucleotides matching TRBD2. In germline, CDR1 is DFQATT, CDR2 SNEGSKA (reference sequence). The CDR3 has 17 residues. The J segment lost 4 bases and the V segment lost 0 bases, leaving 13 bases of the junction unmatched. The CDR3 region has the DNA TGCAGTGCTAGAGACACGGGGACTAGCCAACTACTTTACGAGCAGTACTTC. This encodes CSARDTGTSQLLYEQYF.

This clonotype was counted between two and nine times. The chain has TRBV2 and TRBJ1-5; D is possibly TRBD1 (5 bases). Germline V lookup: CDR1 SNHLY, CDR2 FYNNEI. This CDR3 contains 14 residues. Trimming removed 5 bases from V and 6 bases from J, with 14 bases in between. The CDR3 DNA reads as TGTGCCAGCAGTCCTAGTGGGGGGAGTCAGCCCCAGCATTTT. Protein: CASSPSGGSQPQHF.

The chain joins TRBV3-1 to TRBJ2-3, with 8 bases identical to TRBD2. V trimming: 4 bases; J trimming: 5 bases; junction bases outside the gene matches: 17. This CDR3 has 18 amino acids. Germline V gives CDR1 LGHDT, CDR2 YNNKEL (reference sequence). The CDR3 protein is CASSPPEQGLAQLDTQYF. DNA for the CDR3: TGTGCCAGCAGCCCCCCAGAGCAAGGACTAGCTCAACTAGATACGCAGTATTTT.

The J gene is TRBJ2-7, the V gene TRBV29-1; 7 positions agree with TRBD2. Germline values: CDR1 SQVTM, CDR2 ANQGSEA. The CDR3 loop spans 16 amino acids. The J segment lost 2 bases and the V segment lost 4 bases, leaving 14 bases of the junction unmatched. The CDR3 here is CSVVFQGIAGAYEQYF. Written as DNA, the CDR3 is TGCAGCGTTGTTTTTCAAGGGATTGCGGGGGCCTACGAGCAGTACTTC.

This clonotype was observed at least ten times. The chain uses TRBV12-3 or TRBV12-4 and TRBJ2-5; 11 bases match TRBD1. V trimming: 6 bases; J trimming: 5 bases; junction bases outside the gene matches: 5. This CDR3 region has 14 residues. The CDR3 DNA reads as TGTGCCAGCAGCGGACAGGGGGCGGGGGAGACCCAGTACTTC. Its translation is CASSGQGAGETQYF.

The sample holds many counts of this clonotype. The chain recombines TRBV6-1 with TRBJ2-3; 8 nucleotides agree with TRBD1. Germline V gives CDR1 MNHNS, CDR2 SASEGT. The junction had 11 bases not matched to a gene; V was cut back by 7 bases and J by 2 bases. This CDR3 has 16 residues. The CDR3 DNA follows: TGTGCCAGCACCCGGACAGGGAATAGTTTCACAGATACGCAGTATTTT. Its protein is CASTRTGNSFTDTQYF.

This clonotype was found many times. The V and J genes are TRBV12-3 or TRBV12-4 and TRBJ2-1, with a weak D call TRBD1 (5 bases). V lost 6 bases to trimming and J lost 4 bases, with 13 bases between them. The CDR3 has 14 amino acids. In nucleotides, the CDR3 is TGTGCCAGCAGGCCAGAGACAGCGTACAATGAGCAGTTCTTC. Amino acid sequence: CASRPETAYNEQFF.

The CDR3 DNA reads as TGTGCCAGCAGTTATACGAGGGCTAAGGACGAGCAGTACTTC. It encodes CASSYTRAKDEQYF. The J gene is TRBJ2-7, the V gene TRBV27, with TRBD2 as a possible D gene (5 bases). V was pared by 4 bases and J by 5 bases, with 15 bases between. From germline, CDR1 is MNHEY and CDR2 SMNVEV (reference sequence). The CDR3 consists of 14 residues.